Detailed here is one T cell receptor beta chain. Profiled with immunoSEQ multiplex PCR; TCRdb holds only in-frame clones, not every one. The data show around 120,000 clones, 88% seen once. This record belongs to a study of T cell responses to AZD1222 COVID-19 vaccine. V gave up 6 bases and J gave up 8 bases; unmatched junction bases: 8. The CDR3 totals 14 residues. Germline values: CDR1 MNHEY, CDR2 SVGAGI. This receptor was taken from an adult in good health. The source material was peripheral blood, sampled on day 0 of AZD1222 vaccination. The rearrangement uses TRBV6-5 and TRBJ1-4; 8 bases agree with TRBD1. The CDR3 sequence is CASSRTGYDEKLFF. The CDR3 region has the DNA TGTGCCAGCAGCCGGACAGGGTATGACGAAAAACTGTTTTTT.